Presented here are 23 T cell receptor beta chains from one specimen sequenced in a study of cytomegalovirus exposure and HLA in healthy donors. Assay: immunoSEQ multiplex PCR; the TCRdb copy retains only in-frame clones and omits some. Among some 49,000 clones listed, approximately 95% were seen once. The sample consisted of PBMCs. The origin of the receptors is a woman between 18 and 30 years old in good health and CMV-seropositive.

This clone was seen only once. This rearrangement joins TRBV29-1 to TRBJ2-2; TRBD2 agrees at 12 bases. The germline V gene encodes CDR1 SQVTM and CDR2 ANQGSEA. The CDR3 loop spans 15 amino acids. Trimming at V came to 6 bases and at J to 0 bases, leaving 2 bases not matched to a gene. CDR3 region: CSVGLAGTNTGELFF. DNA of the CDR3: TGCAGCGTCGGACTAGCGGGAACGAACACCGGGGAGCTGTTTTTT.

This chain links TRBV15 with TRBJ1-1; possibly TRBD1 for D (5 bases). Germline V gene sequence: CDR1 LNHNV, CDR2 YYDKDF (reference sequence). CDR3 length: 14 amino acids. Trimming took off 0 bases at V and 4 bases at J, with 9 bases between the two ends. The CDR3 nucleotides are TGTGCCACCAGCAGAGATTCAGGGATCACTGAAGCTTTCTTT. Translating it yields CATSRDSGITEAFF.

This sequence joins TRBV6-1 and TRBJ2-2, with D tentatively TRBD1 (6 bases). The CDR3 has 13 residues. Trimming removed 6 bases at V and 5 bases at J, with 10 bases between. Per germline, CDR1 MNHNS and CDR2 SASEGT. The CDR3 coding sequence is TGTGCCAGCAGCGAACAGGGAACCGGGGAGCTGTTTTTT. Its protein is CASSEQGTGELFF.

The chain combines TRBV7-3 with TRBJ2-1; TRBD2 matches 10 bases. The CDR3 has 15 amino acids. Looked up from germline, CDR1 is SGHTA and CDR2 is FQGTGA. The V gene end was trimmed by 5 bases and the J gene end by 4 bases; junction bases not matched to a gene: 5. The CDR3 DNA sequence: TGTGCCAGCAGCCACGGACTAGCGGAATACAATGAGCAGTTCTTC. Protein sequence: CASSHGLAEYNEQFF.

The J gene is TRBJ2-7, the V gene TRBV10-3; possible D gene TRBD2, 6 bases. V dropped 6 bases and J dropped 2 bases, with 14 bases sitting between them. The length of the CDR3 is 14 residues. CDR1 and CDR2 (germline): ENHRY, SYGVKD. The CDR3 region is CAISGTELPYEQYF. For the CDR3, the DNA is TGTGCCATCAGCGGGACTGAATTACCCTACGAGCAGTACTTC.

The chain is built from TRBV11-1 and TRBJ2-7, with 7 nucleotides matching TRBD2. Germline V gives CDR1 SGHAT, CDR2 FQDESV (reference sequence). The J segment lost 3 bases and the V segment lost 5 bases, leaving 19 bases of the junction unmatched. The CDR3 is 18 amino acids. The CDR3 sequence is CASSLNPGGKPAGYEQYF. CDR3 DNA: TGTGCCAGCAGCCTGAACCCCGGGGGGAAGCCGGCGGGCTACGAGCAGTACTTC.

This rearrangement joins TRBV5-1 to TRBJ2-3; D unclear. Trimming took 0 bases from V and 1 from J, leaving 15 bases between them. This CDR3 comprises 17 residues. In germline, CDR1 is SGHRS, CDR2 YFSETQ. The CDR3 here is CASSLAVIGGRTDTQYF. DNA for the CDR3: TGCGCCAGCAGCTTGGCTGTTATCGGCGGCCGCACAGATACGCAGTATTTT.

In its sample, this clone was seen once. V gene TRBV21-1 combines with J gene TRBJ2-2; the table calls TRBD1, which could not be checked here. TRBV21-1 has pseudogene status. The CDR3 has 14 amino acids. CDR3 coding DNA: TGTGCCGAAGTACAGGGGGCGGTCACCGGGGAGCTGTTTTTT. Translation: CAEVQGAVTGELFF.

The V call is TRBV18, the J call TRBJ2-5; no clear D. Trimming removed 5 bases from V and 5 bases from J, with 9 bases in between. Germline V gene lookup returns CDR1 KGHSH and CDR2 LQKENI. The CDR3 consists of 12 residues. The CDR3 bases are TGTGCCAGCTCATCCAAGGAGGAGACCCAGTACTTC. This gives the protein CASSSKEETQYF.

The J gene is TRBJ2-7, the V gene TRBV4-1; 9 nucleotides line up with TRBD1. This CDR3 is built from 16 residues. Germline assignment: CDR1 MGHRA and CDR2 YSYEKL. J was trimmed by 3 bases and V by 1 base; bases with no gene match: 7. CDR3 DNA: TGCGCCAGCAGCCAAGGGGGGACAGGGTTTTACTACGAGCAGTACTTC. Translation gives CASSQGGTGFYYEQYF.

The chain couples TRBV14 to TRBJ1-1, with D possibly TRBD1 on 6 matching bases. The CDR3 consists of 13 residues. V was trimmed by 2 bases and J by 8 bases, leaving 12 bases between them. The germline V gene encodes CDR1 SGHDN and CDR2 FVKESK. The CDR3 here is CASSQRGTGEAFF. CDR3 DNA sequence: TGTGCCAGCAGCCAACGTGGAACAGGGGAAGCTTTCTTT.

V is TRBV27 and J is TRBJ2-7, with 11 nucleotides matching TRBD2. The CDR3 contains 14 residues. V shed 6 bases, J shed 4 bases, and the junction held 5 bases outside the gene matches. From germline, CDR1 is MNHEY and CDR2 SMNVEV (reference sequence). In nucleotides, the CDR3 is TGTGCCAGCAGCCCTTGGACTAGCGGGTACGAGCAGTACTTC. Translating gives CASSPWTSGYEQYF.

The chain uses TRBV7-6 and TRBJ2-1, with 16 bases aligning to TRBD2. Germline V gene data show CDR1 as SGHVS and CDR2 as FNYEAQ. The CDR3 extends over 15 amino acids. With V trimmed by 5 bases and J by 8 bases, 3 bases remained unmatched. CDR3 DNA sequence: TGTGCCAGCAGCCCGGGACTAGCGGGAGGGTATGAGCAGTTCTTC. Translated, it gives CASSPGLAGGYEQFF. Drawing the rest from reference TRBV7-6 and TRBJ2-1, the complete variable domain is GAGVSQSPRYKVTKRGQDVALRCDPISGHVSLYWYRQALGQGPEFLTYFNYEAQQDKSGLPNDRFSAERPEGSISTLTIQRTEQRDSAMYRCASSPGLAGGYEQFFGPGTRLTVL.

This clone was observed once. The CDR3 DNA reads TGTGCCTGGGAGGACAGGGGGCTTTTAATAGATACGCAGTATTTT. Encoded protein: CAWEDRGLLIDTQYF. J is TRBJ2-3 and V is TRBV30; TRBD1 aligns across 11 bases. V lost 5 bases and J lost 5; bases outside the gene matches: 9. CDR3 size: 15 residues. Per the germline V gene, CDR1 is GTSNPN and CDR2 is SVGIG (reference sequence).

The gene calls are TRBV11-3 and TRBJ2-7; 8 nucleotides agree with TRBD1. With V trimmed by 5 bases and J by 6 bases, 3 bases remained unmatched. Germline lookup yields CDR1 SGHNT and CDR2 YENEEA. The CDR3 covers 12 residues. The CDR3 nucleotides are TGTGCCAGCAGCCCTACAGGGGGCGAGCAGTACTTC. This translates into CASSPTGGEQYF.

The chain is built from TRBV19 and TRBJ1-3; tentative D call: TRBD1 (6 bases). V lost 6 bases and J 0 bases, leaving 15 bases between the germline ends. The CDR3 runs 16 residues. Germline CDR1 is LNHDA and CDR2 is SQIVND (reference sequence). Written as DNA, the CDR3 is TGTGCCAGTAGCCCACGGGACAAGAGCTCTGGAAACACCATATATTTT. This sequence encodes CASSPRDKSSGNTIYF.

The chain links TRBV14 to TRBJ2-7; 10 bases are a match to TRBD2. Trimming removed 0 bases from V and 6 bases from J; junction bases left unmatched: 5. The CDR3 has 15 residues. Germline values: CDR1 SGHDN, CDR2 FVKESK. CDR3 sequence: CASSQDSAGGLEQYF. The CDR3, as DNA: TGTGCCAGCAGCCAAGATTCAGCGGGAGGGCTCGAGCAGTACTTC.

The rearrangement joins TRBV7-8 to TRBJ2-5; no clear D gene. Trimming removed 5 bases from V and 1 base from J, with 23 bases in between. Germline V gives CDR1 SGHVS, CDR2 FQNEAQ. The CDR3 covers 18 residues. CDR3 bases: TGTGCCAGCAGCCTATGGGCCCTACAGAGTTCAAGCCAAGAGACCCAGTACTTC. Protein product: CASSLWALQSSSQETQYF.

This clone was counted a few times. The V and J genes are TRBV7-9 and TRBJ2-3; 10 nucleotides line up with TRBD2. V trimming: 2 bases; J trimming: 2 bases; junction bases outside the gene matches: 13. Germline V gene lookup returns CDR1 SEHNR and CDR2 FQNEAQ (reference sequence). CDR3 length: 19 amino acids. Here the CDR3 reads CASSLQGELAGVPTDTQYF. CDR3 nucleotides: TGTGCCAGCAGCTTACAAGGGGAGCTAGCGGGAGTTCCCACAGATACGCAGTATTTT.

This clone was counted once. This chain joins TRBV10-2 and TRBJ2-1; tentatively, D is TRBD2 (6 bases). Trimming shortened V by 6 bases and J by 6 bases, and 15 bases separated the two germline ends. The CDR3 sequence is 14 residues long. Germline V lookup: CDR1 WSHSY, CDR2 SAAADI. The CDR3 DNA reads as TGCGCCAGCAGGAGGGACTTCGTAAGCAATGAGCAGTTCTTC. It codes for CASRRDFVSNEQFF.

The chain is built from TRBV11-2 and TRBJ1-5; D not resolved. V was pared by 5 bases and J by 3 bases, with 14 bases between. The germline gives CDR1 SGHAT, CDR2 FQNNGV. The CDR3 covers 15 residues. The CDR3 DNA reads TGTGCCAGCAGCCCCCGACACGGAATCAATCAGCCCCAGCATTTT. Amino acid sequence: CASSPRHGINQPQHF.

V is TRBV7-2 and J is TRBJ2-1, with 14 bases matching TRBD2. CDR3 length: 14 amino acids. V was clipped by 4 bases and J by 8 bases; unmatched bases: 1. Germline assignment: CDR1 SGHTA and CDR2 FQGNSA. The DNA for the CDR3 is TGTGCCAGCAGCTCGACTAGCGGGAGGGATGAGCAGTTCTTC. As protein: CASSSTSGRDEQFF. The full variable domain, with the rest looked up from reference TRBV7-2 and TRBJ2-1, is GAGVSQSPSNKVTEKGKDVELRCDPISGHTALYWYRQSLGQGLEFLIYFQGNSAPDKSGLPSDRFSAERTGGSVSTLTIQRTQQEDSAVYLCASSSTSGRDEQFFGPGTRLTVL.

This chain uses TRBV5-4 with TRBJ2-7; no definite D call. The CDR3 runs to 13 residues. Looked up from germline, CDR1 is SGHNT and CDR2 is YYREEE (reference sequence). Trimming removed 0 bases at V and 3 bases at J, with 7 bases between. CDR3 nucleotides: TGTGCCAGCAGCTTGGTTGGAGACTACGAGCAGTACTTC. Its translation is CASSLVGDYEQYF.